What follows are 14 T cell receptor beta chains derived from one specimen sequenced in a study of long-term antiretroviral therapy in people with HIV. Running of the v3.0 immunoSEQ assay took place at survey level. The data were produced by immunoSEQ multiplex PCR, yet TCRdb's version contains in-frame clones alone and is incomplete. The data contain some 20,000 clones, around 84% of them singletons. Sample: unsorted PBMCs, taken roughly 6.1 years after starting antiretroviral therapy. These receptors were collected from a man younger than 40 with HIV.

This clone is a singleton in its sample. The chain combines TRBV7-2 with TRBJ1-5; TRBD1 is a possible D gene (5 bases). V shed 1 base and J shed 5 bases, with 6 bases lying between them. This CDR3 has 13 residues. Germline V gene sequence: CDR1 SGHTA, CDR2 FQGNSA. The CDR3 coding sequence is TGTGCCAGCAGCTTAGGCAGGGATCAGCCCCAGCATTTT. Residues: CASSLGRDQPQHF.

The rearrangement links TRBV27 to TRBJ2-1; the D is unclear. The CDR3 sequence is 12 residues long. Germline V gene data show CDR1 as MNHEY and CDR2 as SMNVEV (reference sequence). V was shortened by 8 bases and J by 5 bases, with 10 bases between the two germline ends. The CDR3 sequence: CASSWRHNEQFF. The DNA for the CDR3 is TGTGCCAGCTCTTGGCGCCACAATGAGCAGTTCTTC.

The chain joins TRBV27 to TRBJ2-3, with 9 bases matching TRBD1. The V gene end was trimmed by 4 bases and the J gene end by 5 bases; junction bases not matched to a gene: 7. The CDR3 is made up of 15 amino acids. In germline, CDR1 is MNHEY, CDR2 SMNVEV (reference sequence). CDR3 DNA: TGTGCCAGCAGTTCGAACAGGGGGCGAGGAGATACGCAGTATTTT. Its protein product is CASSSNRGRGDTQYF.

This chain connects TRBV7-2 to TRBJ2-2; TRBD1 matches 9 bases. This CDR3 has 15 residues. The V segment lost 6 bases and the J segment 3 bases; nucleotides outside the gene matches: 5. CDR1 and CDR2 (germline): SGHTA, FQGNSA. This CDR3 is CASSDTGGYTGELFF. CDR3 nucleotides: TGTGCCAGCAGTGATACAGGGGGCTACACCGGGGAGCTGTTTTTT.

This chain joins TRBV4-3 and TRBJ1-3; D remains unclear. The CDR3 is made up of 14 amino acids. V was trimmed by 2 bases and J by 3 bases, leaving 8 bases between them. Per the germline V gene, CDR1 is LGHNA and CDR2 is YSLEER. The CDR3 region is CASSQTVRGNTIYF. CDR3 nucleotide sequence: TGCGCCAGCAGCCAAACAGTACGTGGAAACACCATATATTTT.

This chain joins TRBV2 and TRBJ2-5; TRBD1 agrees at 8 bases. Germline assignment: CDR1 SNHLY and CDR2 FYNNEI. V was pared by 8 bases and J by 5 bases, with 4 bases of the junction left unmatched. This CDR3 is built from 12 residues. CDR3 sequence reads: CASEYRGETQYF. For the CDR3, the DNA is TGTGCCAGCGAGTACAGGGGGGAGACCCAGTACTTC.

The chain couples TRBV9 to TRBJ2-3; 7 bases line up with TRBD1. This CDR3 contains 19 residues. J was trimmed by 10 bases and V by 0 bases; bases with no gene match: 23. The germline CDR1 and CDR2 sequences are SGDLS and YYNGEE. CDR3 loop: CASSVEVDREPPNVQPQYF. CDR3 DNA sequence: TGTGCCAGCAGCGTAGAGGTCGACAGGGAGCCTCCGAACGTCCAGCCGCAGTATTTT.

In its sample, this clone was seen a few times. This chain joins TRBV6-6 and TRBJ2-2, with D possibly matching TRBD2 (6 bases). The CDR3 has 14 amino acids. Germline CDR1 reads MNHNY; CDR2 reads SVGAGI (reference sequence). Trimming stripped 8 bases from V and 3 bases from J, with 13 bases between. In DNA, the CDR3 is TGTGCCAGCGGAGGGAACAAAGACACCGGGGAGCTGTTTTTT. This codes for CASGGNKDTGELFF.

This chain links TRBV9 with TRBJ2-2; 11 bases are shared with TRBD2. With V trimmed by 0 bases and J by 2 bases, 3 bases remained unmatched. This CDR3 is built from 17 residues. Germline-derived CDR1 and CDR2 are SGDLS and YYNGEE. The CDR3 loop is CASSVEGTSGNTGELFF. The CDR3, as DNA: TGTGCCAGCAGCGTAGAAGGGACTAGCGGAAACACCGGGGAGCTGTTTTTT.

This chain connects TRBV28 to TRBJ2-2, with a tentative D call TRBD1 (6 bases). This CDR3 has 16 residues. Germline lookup yields CDR1 MDHEN and CDR2 SYDVKM. The ends were cut back, 2 bases at V and 6 bases at J, with 16 bases in the middle. The CDR3 region has the DNA TGTGCCAGCAGTTTAGTGACCAGGGGAAGGGCCGGGGAGCTGTTTTTT. Its protein is CASSLVTRGRAGELFF.

In its sample, this clone ranks as medium-sized. The chain employs TRBV2 and TRBJ2-7; TRBD2 aligns across 8 bases. J gave up 5 bases and V 4 bases, and 7 bases lay outside the gene matches. The V gene's germline CDR1 is SNHLY and CDR2 FYNNEI. The CDR3 spans 14 residues. CDR3 sequence: CASSGFSGNHEQYF. CDR3 DNA sequence: TGTGCCAGCAGTGGTTTTAGCGGGAACCACGAGCAGTACTTC.

The chain combines TRBV4-1 with TRBJ1-1; 8 bases align to TRBD1. The CDR3 runs to 19 residues. Germline V gives CDR1 MGHRA, CDR2 YSYEKL. J lost 10 bases, V lost 0 bases, and 22 bases had no gene match. CDR3 DNA sequence: TGCGCCAGCAGCCAAGAACCTCCGGGACAGGACGTTGTTAACTGGGGAGCTTTCTTT. As protein: CASSQEPPGQDVVNWGAFF.

The chain has TRBV4-1 and TRBJ2-1; 9 bases are shared with TRBD2. Germline loops: CDR1 MGHRA, CDR2 YSYEKL. V lost 1 base to trimming and J lost 3 bases; unmatched junction nucleotides: 4. The CDR3 length is 16 residues. The CDR3 bases are TGCGCCAGCAGCCAAGTCCGACTAGCGGTCTACAATGAGCAGTTCTTC. As protein: CASSQVRLAVYNEQFF.

This CDR3 is CASSLGAVNEQFF. The CDR3 region has the DNA TGTGCCAGCAGCTTAGGGGCAGTCAATGAGCAGTTCTTC. The rearrangement uses TRBV7-2 and TRBJ2-1, with no clear D. The CDR3 runs to 13 residues. The V and J ends lost 1 base and 6 bases respectively, with 7 bases between them. CDR1 and CDR2 (germline): SGHTA, FQGNSA.